These T cell receptor beta chains were read from a single sample in a study of shared clonotypes between healthy human individuals. Profiling relied on immunoSEQ multiplex PCR, and the TCRdb table lists in-frame clones only, not all of them. The sample shows 2,500,000 or so clones, 93% of them seen only once. Material for sequencing was naive CD4+ T cells from PBMCs. These receptors all stem from a man aged 18 to 30 in good health. Some clones in this sample may be carry-over from other donors' samples. CDR3s include the opening cysteine and the closing phenylalanine or tryptophan. Fields, in order: V gene, clone size, D gene, J gene, CDR3 DNA, CDR3 protein. D genes are given only for firm matches. A row's size may be missing; if present it is once, few, many or a size class.

>TRBV7-2|-|-|TRBJ2-2
TGTGCCAGCAGCTCCCACAACACCGGGGAGCTGTTTTTT
CASSSHNTGELFF
>TRBV5-1|-|TRBD2|TRBJ2-3
TGCGCCAGCAGCTTGGGGTCTAGCGGGACTCGGGCCACAGATACGCAGTATTTT
CASSLGSSGTRATDTQYF
>TRBV28|few|-|TRBJ1-5
TGTGCCACTACTCTTCTCGGGGCAAATCAGCCCCAGCATTTT
CATTLLGANQPQHF
>TRBV6-5|-|TRBD1|TRBJ2-5
TGTGCCAGCAGCCCAATGCTGACAGGGCAAGAGACCCAGTACTTC
CASSPMLTGQETQYF
>TRBV2|-|-|TRBJ2-1
TGTGCCAGCAGTGGACAGGCGTTCTCCTACAATGAGCAGTTCTTC
CASSGQAFSYNEQFF
>TRBV7-2|few|-|TRBJ2-7
TGTGCCAGCAGCTTAGAATCCTACGAGCAGTACTTC
CASSLESYEQYF
>TRBV7-3|-|TRBD1|TRBJ2-3
TGTGCCAGCAGCTTAAGGGACAGGTCCACAGATACGCAGTATTTT
CASSLRDRSTDTQYF
>TRBV7-6|-|-|TRBJ2-1
TGTGCCAGCAGCTCTCGCGCGGGGGCTAGCCAGCAGTTCTTC
CASSSRAGASQQFF
>TRBV5-6|-|TRBD1|TRBJ1-1
TGTGCCAGCAGCCCCGGGACAGGGAACACTGAAGCTTTCTTT
CASSPGTGNTEAFF
>TRBV27|-|TRBD1|TRBJ2-7
TGTGCCAGCAGTTTTCGGACAGGCCCGCGGGCATCGTCCTACGAGCAGTACTTC
CASSFRTGPRASSYEQYF
>TRBV2|-|-|TRBJ1-5
TGTGCCAGCAGTGAGCAGGGGATCGGCAATCAGCCCCAGCATTTT
CASSEQGIGNQPQHF
>TRBV18|-|-|TRBJ1-1
TGTGCCAGCTCACCACGGCCAGGGTGGATCACTGAAGCTTTCTTT
CASSPRPGWITEAFF
>TRBV7-2|once|-|TRBJ2-1
TGTGCCAGCAGCTTCTCGGGCACCGAGCAGTTCTTC
CASSFSGTEQFF
>TRBV7-2|-|TRBD1|TRBJ1-2
TGTGCCAGCAGCTTAACCGGGACAGCCTATGGCTACACCTTC
CASSLTGTAYGYTF
>TRBV20-1|-|-|TRBJ2-1
TGCAGTGCTAGTCGCTACAATGAGCAGTTCTTC
CSASRYNEQFF
>TRBV20-1|-|-|TRBJ2-5
TGCAGTGCTAGAGTGTCCACGTGGAGGCACTTC
CSARVSTWRHF
>TRBV21-1|-|-|TRBJ2-7
TGTGCCAGCAGCAAATTGAAGGGCAAAAAGTACGAGCAGTACTTC
CASSKLKGKKYEQYF
>TRBV4-1|-|-|TRBJ1-5
TGCGCCAGCAGCCAAGATCCCACAGCTCATCAGCCCCAGCATTTT
CASSQDPTAHQPQHF
>TRBV27|-|TRBD2|TRBJ2-7
TGTGCCAGCAGTTTTAATCTCGCGGGGGCCTACGAGCAGTACTTC
CASSFNLAGAYEQYF
>TRBV5-6|-|-|TRBJ2-7
TGTGCCAGCAGCTCCGCAGGGATTTACGAGCAGTACTTC
CASSSAGIYEQYF
>TRBV5-1|-|TRBD2|TRBJ2-7
TGCGCCAGCAGCTTGGCGGGCGGGGGGCGCTCCTCCTACGAGCAGTACTTC
CASSLAGGGRSSYEQYF
>TRBV18|-|TRBD1|TRBJ1-1
TGTGCCAGCTCACTACAGGGGGCCACTGAAGCTTTCTTT
CASSLQGATEAFF
>TRBV19|-|TRBD1|TRBJ1-5
TGTGCCAGTAGTCAACCGACAGGGGGTAGCAATCAGCCCCAGCATTTT
CASSQPTGGSNQPQHF
>TRBV28|-|TRBD1|TRBJ2-1
TGTGCCAGCAGTCCACGATACAGGGGATCCGAGAATGAGCAGTTCTTC
CASSPRYRGSENEQFF
>TRBV10-3|-|-|TRBJ2-1
TGTGCCATCAGGAGGGGCGACAATGAGCAGTTCTTC
CAIRRGDNEQFF
>TRBV5-1|-|-|TRBJ2-5
TGCGCCAGCAGCCCCCGGACCCGGGAGGAGACCCAGTACTTC
CASSPRTREETQYF
>TRBV29-1|-|-|TRBJ2-5
TGCAGCGTTACCCAGGGAGAAGAGACCCAGTACTTC
CSVTQGEETQYF
>TRBV30|-|-|TRBJ2-1
TGTGCCTGGAGCAGTCTGTACGATGAGCAGTTCTTC
CAWSSLYDEQFF
>TRBV10-3|-|-|TRBJ2-6
TGTGCCATCAGCGTCCCCTCTGGGGCCAACGTCCTGACTTTC
CAISVPSGANVLTF
>TRBV10-3|-|TRBD2|TRBJ2-2
TGTGCCATCAGTGAGCCTCCGGGACTAGCGGGAGTGAACACCGGGGAGCTGTTTTTT
CAISEPPGLAGVNTGELFF
>TRBV19|-|TRBD1|TRBJ2-7
TGTGCCAGTAGGCGGGACAGGCGCTCCTACGAGCAGTACTTC
CASRRDRRSYEQYF
>TRBV7-2|-|-|TRBJ1-6
TGTGCCAGCAGCTTGGCCACAGGGTCACCCCTCCACTTT
CASSLATGSPLHF
>TRBV28|-|-|TRBJ1-5
TGTGCCAGCAGTCCACGCAGTGGGAATCAGCCCCAGCATTTT
CASSPRSGNQPQHF
>TRBV21-1|-|-|TRBJ2-4
TGTGCCAGCAGCACCCGACTAGCGGGAGGTCGGGCCAAAAACATTCAGTACTTC
CASSTRLAGGRAKNIQYF
>TRBV19|-|-|TRBJ1-4
TGTGCCAGTAGTATCCAATCACAGGGCCCAACTAATGAAAAACTGTTTTTT
CASSIQSQGPTNEKLFF
>TRBV19|few|-|TRBJ1-5
TGTGCCAGTGCAGAGAGAAGCAATCAGCCCCAGCATTTT
CASAERSNQPQHF
>TRBV5-6|once|TRBD2|TRBJ2-2
TGTGCCAGCAGCCTGACGGGGGGTAGCGGGAGAGGTGCCGGGGAGCTGTTTTTT
CASSLTGGSGRGAGELFF
>TRBV19|-|TRBD1|TRBJ1-4
TGTGCCAGTAGCTCCGGGACAGGAGGCAGAAGGACTAATGAAAAACTGTTTTTT
CASSSGTGGRRTNEKLFF
>TRBV4-1|-|-|TRBJ2-1
TGCGCCAGCATGGGGGTAGCGGGACAGTTCTACAATGAGCAGTTCTTC
CASMGVAGQFYNEQFF
>TRBV5-4|-|TRBD1|TRBJ1-4
TGTGCCAGCAGCGTGGGACAGGGGCATGAAAAACTGTTTTTT
CASSVGQGHEKLFF
>TRBV28|-|TRBD1|TRBJ2-2
TGTGCCAGCAGTTGGGACAGCGTGAACACCGGGGAGCTGTTTTTT
CASSWDSVNTGELFF
>TRBV10-3|-|-|TRBJ1-2
TGTGCCATCAGCAGCAACCCCAACTATGGCTACACCTTC
CAISSNPNYGYTF
>TRBV27|once|-|TRBJ2-7
TGTGCCAGCCGCCGGGGGGCACCCAGCGAGCAGTACTTC
CASRRGAPSEQYF
>TRBV5-1|-|TRBD1|TRBJ1-1
TGCGCCAGCAGCTTGACAGGGGATGGGAACACTGAAGCTTTCTTT
CASSLTGDGNTEAFF
>TRBV7-2|-|-|TRBJ2-4
TGTGCCAGCGGTGGGGCAGCCAAAAACATTCAGTACTTC
CASGGAAKNIQYF
>TRBV9|once|-|TRBJ2-7
TGTGCCAGCAGCGTAGCCAGGGACAAGGAAACCTACGAGCAGTACTTC
CASSVARDKETYEQYF
>TRBV28|-|TRBD1|TRBJ1-1
TGTGCCAGCAGTGTTAACAGGGGCACCTCCTTGAACACTGAAGCTTTCTTT
CASSVNRGTSLNTEAFF
>TRBV11-2|-|TRBD1|TRBJ1-1
TGCGCCAGCAGCTTAGGGACAGGGGTAATGAACACTGAAGCTTTCTTT
CASSLGTGVMNTEAFF
>TRBV21-1|-|-|TRBJ2-6
TGTGCCAGCAGCAAGGGGGGTAACTCTGGGGCCAACGTCCTGACTTTC
CASSKGGNSGANVLTF
>TRBV10-3|-|-|TRBJ2-7
TGTGCCATCAGTGAGGGTCGTTACAAGCAGTACTTC
CAISEGRYKQYF
>TRBV7-9|-|TRBD2|TRBJ2-6
TGTGCCAGCAGCTACGCGGGAGAAGCTGGGGCCAACGTCCTGACTTTC
CASSYAGEAGANVLTF
>TRBV11-2|-|TRBD2|TRBJ2-3
TGTGCCAGCAGCACATCAGCGGGAGGAGGTGGAGATACGCAGTATTTT
CASSTSAGGGGDTQYF
>TRBV6-6|-|-|TRBJ2-7
TGTGCCAGCAGTTCCCCAAGCTCCTACGAGCAGTACTTC
CASSSPSSYEQYF
>TRBV4-1|-|TRBD2|TRBJ2-1
TGCGCCAGCAGCCAGAACACCGGGACTAGGGGTAACAATGAGCAGTTCTTC
CASSQNTGTRGNNEQFF
>TRBV4-2|once|-|TRBJ1-1
TGTGCCAGCAGCCAAGCTTACAGAGTTGGCACTGAAGCTTTCTTT
CASSQAYRVGTEAFF
>TRBV18|few|-|TRBJ1-5
TGTGCCAGCTCACCACCGGGTATGAATCAGGCCCAGCATTTT
CASSPPGMNQAQHF
>TRBV11-3|-|-|TRBJ2-7
TGTGCCAGCAGCTTACAGGCAGACTACGAGCAGTACTTC
CASSLQADYEQYF
>TRBV28|-|-|TRBJ2-2
TGTGCCAGCAGTCTACCGGGAACCGGGGAGCTGTTTTTT
CASSLPGTGELFF
>TRBV2|few|-|TRBJ1-5
TGTGCCAGCGATCAGGGGCACAATCAGCCCCAGCATTTT
CASDQGHNQPQHF
>TRBV5-6|-|-|TRBJ2-2
TGTGCCAGCAGCTTACCCCACACCGGGGAGCTGTTTTTT
CASSLPHTGELFF